A selection of T cell receptor beta chains follows, all from one sample in a study of a mutant IDH1 vaccine in newly diagnosed glioma. The method was immunoSEQ multiplex PCR; TCRdb's version includes in-frame clones alone and lacks a portion of them. This table has tens of thousands of clones, 75% to 90% appearing once. The antigens for these receptors are not known. This specimen consisted of PBMCs, obtained from a glioma patient whose treatment included an IDH1 peptide vaccine. The receptors were sampled from a man aged 40-49 years with glioma. CDR3s include the opening cysteine and the closing phenylalanine or tryptophan. The D gene is left open where the match is weak. Clone size is stated in some rows and not others, as once, few, many or a class when expanded.

CDR3: CASSLGPRSNEQFF
DNA: TGTGCCAGCAGCTTAGGGCCTAGGAGCAATGAGCAGTTCTTC
J: TRBJ2-1
D: NA
V: TRBV7-8
size: NA

CDR3: CASSPGAGYEQYF
DNA: TGCGCCAGCAGCCCAGGCGCAGGCTACGAGCAGTACTTC
J: TRBJ2-7
D: NA
V: TRBV4-3
size: NA

CDR3: CASSPDQHNEQFF
DNA: TGTGCCAGCAGCCCGGACCAGCACAATGAGCAGTTCTTC
J: TRBJ2-1
D: NA
V: TRBV5-4
size: NA

CDR3: CASSFFGGDFSGNTIYF
DNA: TGTGCCAGCAGCTTTTTCGGGGGCGACTTCTCTGGAAACACCATATATTTT
J: TRBJ1-3
D: NA
V: TRBV7-9
size: once

CDR3: CASSSGHNEQFF
DNA: TGCGCCAGCAGCTCCGGACACAATGAGCAGTTCTTC
J: TRBJ2-1
D: NA
V: TRBV5-1
size: NA

CDR3: CASSQLKGAVGEQYF
DNA: TGCGCCAGCAGCCAATTAAAGGGGGCCGTAGGCGAGCAGTACTTC
J: TRBJ2-7
D: TRBD1
V: TRBV4-3
size: NA

CDR3: CASSQRGAVEYEQYF
DNA: TGTGCCAGTAGTCAACGGGGAGCTGTCGAGTACGAGCAGTACTTC
J: TRBJ2-7
D: NA
V: TRBV19
size: NA

CDR3: CASSFTSGSGEQYF
DNA: TGTGCCAGCAGCTTCACTAGCGGGAGTGGTGAGCAGTACTTC
J: TRBJ2-7
D: TRBD2
V: TRBV11-2
size: once

CDR3: CATQLQGNQPQHF
DNA: TGTGCCACCCAGTTACAGGGGAATCAGCCCCAGCATTTT
J: TRBJ1-5
D: TRBD1
V: TRBV6-6
size: few

CDR3: CASSVELAGEETQYF
DNA: TGTGCCAGCAGCGTAGAGCTAGCGGGAGAAGAGACCCAGTACTTC
J: TRBJ2-5
D: TRBD2
V: TRBV9
size: NA

CDR3: CASSPGPGYIQYF
DNA: TGTGCCAGCAGCCCAGGTCCCGGTTATATTCAGTACTTC
J: TRBJ2-4
D: NA
V: TRBV7-3
size: NA

CDR3: CASSLAGATTNEKLFF
DNA: TGTGCCAGCAGCTTGGCAGGAGCCACAACTAATGAAAAACTGTTTTTT
J: TRBJ1-4
D: NA
V: TRBV5-6
size: few

CDR3: CASKAVTTVGELFF
DNA: TGTGCCAGCAAGGCAGTCACTACCGTAGGGGAGCTGTTTTTT
J: TRBJ2-2
D: NA
V: TRBV6-1
size: NA

CDR3: CAIKREANQPQHF
DNA: TGTGCCATCAAGCGGGAGGCTAATCAGCCCCAGCATTTT
J: TRBJ1-5
D: NA
V: TRBV10-3
size: NA

CDR3: CASTRYRAGDEKLFF
DNA: TGTGCCAGTACCCGTTACAGGGCTGGGGATGAAAAACTGTTTTTT
J: TRBJ1-4
D: NA
V: TRBV19
size: NA

CDR3: CASSLGDSSYEQYF
DNA: TGTGCCAGCAGCCTCGGGGACAGCTCCTACGAGCAGTACTTC
J: TRBJ2-7
D: TRBD1
V: TRBV11-3
size: NA

CDR3: CASSHGSGGSSYNEQFF
DNA: TGCGCCAGCAGCCATGGGAGCGGCGGAAGCTCCTACAATGAGCAGTTCTTC
J: TRBJ2-1
D: NA
V: TRBV4-1
size: NA

CDR3: CASSPGAMNTEAFF
DNA: TGTGCCAGCTCACCAGGGGCAATGAACACTGAAGCTTTCTTT
J: TRBJ1-1
D: NA
V: TRBV18
size: NA

CDR3: CASRLSSTYEQYF
DNA: TGTGCCAGCAGGTTGAGTAGCACCTACGAGCAGTACTTC
J: TRBJ2-7
D: NA
V: TRBV11-2
size: few

CDR3: CASKKGTGLNQPQHF
DNA: TGCGCCAGCAAGAAAGGGACAGGCCTTAATCAGCCCCAGCATTTT
J: TRBJ1-5
D: TRBD1
V: TRBV5-1
size: NA

CDR3: CASSYVSGSVYEQYF
DNA: TGTGCCAGCAGTTACGTGTCAGGGAGCGTTTACGAGCAGTACTTC
J: TRBJ2-7
D: NA
V: TRBV6-5
size: NA

CDR3: CASNPSPGGSNQPQHF
DNA: TGTGCCAGCAACCCAAGCCCCGGTGGAAGCAATCAGCCCCAGCATTTT
J: TRBJ1-5
D: NA
V: TRBV5-8
size: NA

CDR3: CASSIDRVTQYF
DNA: TGTGCCAGTAGTATAGATCGGGTGACCCAGTACTTC
J: TRBJ2-5
D: NA
V: TRBV19
size: NA

CDR3: CASSETGFYSYEQYF
DNA: TGTGCCAGCAGTGAAACAGGGTTCTACTCCTACGAGCAGTACTTC
J: TRBJ2-7
D: NA
V: TRBV6-4
size: NA

CDR3: CASSPRPLTGSDTEAFF
DNA: TGTGCCAGCAGCCCCAGGCCCCTAACAGGGTCGGACACTGAAGCTTTCTTT
J: TRBJ1-1
D: NA
V: TRBV7-2
size: NA

CDR3: CASSFERGTKNIQYF
DNA: TGTGCCAGCAGTTTCGAGCGGGGAACCAAAAACATTCAGTACTTC
J: TRBJ2-4
D: TRBD2
V: TRBV27
size: once

CDR3: CASRTPGLASNEQFF
DNA: TGCGCCAGCAGAACCCCGGGACTAGCATCGAATGAGCAGTTCTTC
J: TRBJ2-1
D: TRBD2
V: TRBV5-1
size: NA